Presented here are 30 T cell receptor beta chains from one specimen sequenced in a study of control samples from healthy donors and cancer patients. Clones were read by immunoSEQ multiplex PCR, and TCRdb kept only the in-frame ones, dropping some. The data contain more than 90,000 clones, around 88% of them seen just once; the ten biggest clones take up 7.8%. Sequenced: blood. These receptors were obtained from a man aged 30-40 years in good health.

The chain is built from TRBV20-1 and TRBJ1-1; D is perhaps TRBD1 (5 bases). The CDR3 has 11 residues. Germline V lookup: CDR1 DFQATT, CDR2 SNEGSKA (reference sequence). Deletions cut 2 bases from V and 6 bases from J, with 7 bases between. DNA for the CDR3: TGCAGTGCTAGACAAGGGGCTGAAGCTTTCTTT. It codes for CSARQGAEAFF.

CDR3 in amino acids: CATSDRGGGTEAFF. As DNA, the CDR3 is TGTGCCACCAGTGATAGGGGAGGGGGGACTGAAGCTTTCTTT. The J gene is TRBJ1-1, the V gene TRBV24-1; possible D gene TRBD1, 6 bases. There are 14 residues in the CDR3. Between the trimmed V and J ends, which lost 3 bases and 5 bases, there was a span of 12 bases. Germline V gene sequence: CDR1 KGHDR, CDR2 SFDVKD.

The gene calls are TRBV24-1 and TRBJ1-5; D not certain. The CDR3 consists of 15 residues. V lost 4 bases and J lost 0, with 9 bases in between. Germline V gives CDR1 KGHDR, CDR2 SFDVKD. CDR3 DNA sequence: TGTGCCACCAGTGACGTCGGCCATAGCAATCAGCCCCAGCATTTT. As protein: CATSDVGHSNQPQHF.

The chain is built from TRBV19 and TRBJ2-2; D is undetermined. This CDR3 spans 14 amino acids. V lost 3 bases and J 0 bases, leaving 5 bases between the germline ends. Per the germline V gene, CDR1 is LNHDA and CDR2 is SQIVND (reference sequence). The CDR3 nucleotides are TGTGCCAGTAGTATCTTTGCGAACACCGGGGAGCTGTTTTTT. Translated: CASSIFANTGELFF.

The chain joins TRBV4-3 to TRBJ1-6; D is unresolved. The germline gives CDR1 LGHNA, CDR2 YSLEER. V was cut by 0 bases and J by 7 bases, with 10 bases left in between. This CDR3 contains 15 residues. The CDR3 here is CASSQDSGPNSPLHF. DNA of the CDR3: TGCGCCAGCAGCCAAGATTCGGGCCCAAATTCACCCCTCCACTTT.

The CDR3 reads CASSTEGTSYNSPLHF. In nucleotides, the CDR3 is TGTGCCAGTAGTACAGAAGGGACCTCCTATAATTCACCCCTCCACTTT. The J gene is TRBJ1-6, the V gene TRBV19, with D possibly matching TRBD1 (5 bases). CDR3 size: 16 residues. The V end was cut by 4 bases, the J end by 0 bases, with 10 bases between. Germline loops: CDR1 LNHDA, CDR2 SQIVND (reference sequence). Using reference TRBV19 and TRBJ1-6 for the parts outside the CDR3, the full variable domain is DGGITQSPKYLFRKEGQNVTLSCEQNLNHDAMYWYRQDPGQGLRLIYYSQIVNDFQKGDIAEGYSVSREKKESFPLTVTSAQKNPTAFYLCASSTEGTSYNSPLHFGNGTRLTVT.

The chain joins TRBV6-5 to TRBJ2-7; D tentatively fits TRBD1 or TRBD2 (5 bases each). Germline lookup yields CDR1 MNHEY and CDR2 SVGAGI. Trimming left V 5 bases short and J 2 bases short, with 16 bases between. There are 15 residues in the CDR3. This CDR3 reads CASSPRGRLTYEQYF. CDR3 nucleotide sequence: TGTGCCAGCAGTCCAAGGGGACGCCTAACCTACGAGCAGTACTTC.

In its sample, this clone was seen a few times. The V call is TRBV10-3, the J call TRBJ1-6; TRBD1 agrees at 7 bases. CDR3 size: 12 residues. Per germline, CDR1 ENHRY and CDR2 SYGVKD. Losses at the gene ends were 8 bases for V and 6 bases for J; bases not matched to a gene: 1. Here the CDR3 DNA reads TGTGCCATCGGGACAGCTAATTCACCCCTCCACTTT. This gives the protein CAIGTANSPLHF.

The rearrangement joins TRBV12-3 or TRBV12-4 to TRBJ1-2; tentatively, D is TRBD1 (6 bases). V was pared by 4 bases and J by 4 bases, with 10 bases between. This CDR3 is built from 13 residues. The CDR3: CASSSRTVYGYTF. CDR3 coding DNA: TGTGCCAGCAGTTCACGGACAGTCTATGGCTACACCTTC.

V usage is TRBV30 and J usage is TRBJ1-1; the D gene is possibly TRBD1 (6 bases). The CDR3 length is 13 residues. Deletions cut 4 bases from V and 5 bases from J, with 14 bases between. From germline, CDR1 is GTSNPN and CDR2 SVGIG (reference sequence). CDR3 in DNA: TGTGCCTGGACGACACAGGGTAATACTGAAGCTTTCTTT. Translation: CAWTTQGNTEAFF.

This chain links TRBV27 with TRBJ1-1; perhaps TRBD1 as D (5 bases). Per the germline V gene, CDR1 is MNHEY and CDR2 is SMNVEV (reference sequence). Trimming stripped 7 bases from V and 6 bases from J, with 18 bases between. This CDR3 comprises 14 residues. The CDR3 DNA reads TGTGCCAGCACCCCTAGGGGTGGGAGCCCTGAAGCTTTCTTT. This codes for CASTPRGGSPEAFF.

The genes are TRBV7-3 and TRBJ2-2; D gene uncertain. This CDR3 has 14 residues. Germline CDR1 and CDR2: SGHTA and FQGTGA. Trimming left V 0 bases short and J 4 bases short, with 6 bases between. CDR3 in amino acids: CASSLTLGTGELFF. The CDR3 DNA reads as TGTGCCAGCAGCTTAACTCTCGGCACCGGGGAGCTGTTTTTT. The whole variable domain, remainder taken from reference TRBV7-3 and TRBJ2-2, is GAGVSQTPSNKVTEKGKYVELRCDPISGHTALYWYRQSLGQGPEFLIYFQGTGAADDSGLPNDRFFAVRPEGSVSTLKIQRTERGDSAVYLCASSLTLGTGELFFGEGSRLTVL.

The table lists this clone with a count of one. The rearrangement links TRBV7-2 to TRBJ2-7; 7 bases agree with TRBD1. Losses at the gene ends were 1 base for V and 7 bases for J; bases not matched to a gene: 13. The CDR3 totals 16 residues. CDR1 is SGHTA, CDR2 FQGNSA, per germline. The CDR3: CASSLGVTGLSGEQYF. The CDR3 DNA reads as TGTGCCAGCAGCTTAGGAGTGACAGGGTTGTCTGGGGAGCAGTACTTC.

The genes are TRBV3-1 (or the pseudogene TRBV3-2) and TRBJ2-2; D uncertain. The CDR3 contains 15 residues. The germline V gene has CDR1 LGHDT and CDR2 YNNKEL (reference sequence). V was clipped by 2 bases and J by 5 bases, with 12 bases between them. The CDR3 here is CASSQIALSTGELFF. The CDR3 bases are TGTGCCAGCAGCCAAATCGCGCTTTCGACCGGGGAGCTGTTTTTT.

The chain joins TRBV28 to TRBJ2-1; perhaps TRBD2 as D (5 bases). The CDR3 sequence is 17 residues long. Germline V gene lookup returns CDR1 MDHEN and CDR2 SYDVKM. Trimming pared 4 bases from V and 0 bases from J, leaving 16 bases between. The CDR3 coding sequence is TGTGCCAGCAGTTCGCGAACGCGGGCCAGCTCCTACAATGAGCAGTTCTTC. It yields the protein CASSSRTRASSYNEQFF. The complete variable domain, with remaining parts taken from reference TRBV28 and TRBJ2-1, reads DVKVTQSSRYLVKRTGEKVFLECVQDMDHENMFWYRQDPGLGLRLIYFSYDVKMKEKGDIPEGYSVSREKKERFSLILESASTNQTSMYLCASSSRTRASSYNEQFFGPGTRLTVL.

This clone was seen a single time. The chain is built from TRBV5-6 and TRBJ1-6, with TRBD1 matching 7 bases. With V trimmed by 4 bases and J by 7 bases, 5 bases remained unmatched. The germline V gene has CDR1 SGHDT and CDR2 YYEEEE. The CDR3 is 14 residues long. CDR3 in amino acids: CASSRQGLNSPLHF. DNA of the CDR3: TGTGCCAGCAGCCGACAGGGACTAAATTCACCCCTCCACTTT.

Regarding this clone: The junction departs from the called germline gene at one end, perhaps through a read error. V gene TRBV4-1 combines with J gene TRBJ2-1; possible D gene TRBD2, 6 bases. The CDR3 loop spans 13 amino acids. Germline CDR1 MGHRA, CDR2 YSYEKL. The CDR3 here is CASSRDSSNEQFF. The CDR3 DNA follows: TGCGCCAGCAGCCGGGACTCCTCCAATGAGCAGTTCTTC.

CDR3 amino acids: CASSAWAVLGANVLTF. The DNA for the CDR3 is TGTGCCAGCAGCGCCTGGGCCGTTTTGGGGGCCAACGTCCTGACTTTC. The V gene is TRBV9, the J gene TRBJ2-6; D is ambiguous. Germline V CDR1 and CDR2: SGDLS, YYNGEE. Trimming shortened V by 3 bases and J by 4 bases, and 14 bases separated the two germline ends. The CDR3 totals 16 residues. Complete variable domain (other parts from reference TRBV9 and TRBJ2-6): DSGVTQTPKHLITATGQRVTLRCSPRSGDLSVYWYQQSLDQGLQFLIQYYNGEERAKGNILERFSAQQFPDLHSELNLSSLELGDSALYFCASSAWAVLGANVLTFGAGSRLTVL.

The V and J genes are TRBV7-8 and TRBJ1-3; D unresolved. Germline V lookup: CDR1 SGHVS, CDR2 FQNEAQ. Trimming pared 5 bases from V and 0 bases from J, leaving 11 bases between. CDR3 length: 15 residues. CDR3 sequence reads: CASSPYQSSGNTIYF. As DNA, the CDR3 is TGTGCCAGCAGCCCGTACCAGTCCTCTGGAAACACCATATATTTT. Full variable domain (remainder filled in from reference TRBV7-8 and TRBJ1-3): GAGVSQSPRYKVAKRGQDVALRCDPISGHVSLFWYQQALGQGPEFLTYFQNEAQLDKSGLPSDRFFAERPEGSVSTLKIQRTQQEDSAVYLCASSPYQSSGNTIYFGEGSWLTVV.

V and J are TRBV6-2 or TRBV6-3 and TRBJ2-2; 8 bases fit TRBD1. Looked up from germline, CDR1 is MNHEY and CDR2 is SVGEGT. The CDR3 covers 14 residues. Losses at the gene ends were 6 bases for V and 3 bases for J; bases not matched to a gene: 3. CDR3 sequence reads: CASSPGQDTGELFF. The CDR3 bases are TGTGCCAGCAGCCCGGGACAGGACACCGGGGAGCTGTTTTTT.

CDR3 coding DNA: TGTGCCAGCAGCCCATTCGACAATGAGCAGTTCTTC. Translated, it gives CASSPFDNEQFF. This rearrangement joins TRBV7-6 to TRBJ2-1; D is unclear. V was trimmed by 5 bases and J by 5 bases, leaving 7 bases between them. CDR1 SGHVS and CDR2 FNYEAQ come from the germline V gene. CDR3 length: 12 residues.

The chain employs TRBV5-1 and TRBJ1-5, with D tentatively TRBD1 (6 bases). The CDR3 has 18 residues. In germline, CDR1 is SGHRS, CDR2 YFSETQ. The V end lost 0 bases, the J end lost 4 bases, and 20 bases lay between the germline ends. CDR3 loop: CASSLVICGRGPNQPQHF. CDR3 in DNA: TGCGCCAGCAGCTTGGTAATCTGTGGCAGGGGACCTAATCAGCCCCAGCATTTT. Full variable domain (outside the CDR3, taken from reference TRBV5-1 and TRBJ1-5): KAGVTQTPRYLIKTRGQQVTLSCSPISGHRSVSWYQQTPGQGLQFLFEYFSETQRNKGNFPGRFSGRQFSNSRSEMNVSTLELGDSALYLCASSLVICGRGPNQPQHFGDGTRLSIL.

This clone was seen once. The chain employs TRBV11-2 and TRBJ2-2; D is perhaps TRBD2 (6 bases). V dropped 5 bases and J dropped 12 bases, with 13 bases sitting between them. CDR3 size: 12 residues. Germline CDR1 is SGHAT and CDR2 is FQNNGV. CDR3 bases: TGTGCCAGCAGCCGGGGACTCGCGAAGCTGTTTTTT. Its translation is CASSRGLAKLFF.

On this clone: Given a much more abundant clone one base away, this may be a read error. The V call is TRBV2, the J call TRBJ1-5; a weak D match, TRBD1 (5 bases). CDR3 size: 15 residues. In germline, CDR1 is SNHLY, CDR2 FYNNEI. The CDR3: CASSEKGLSNQLQHF. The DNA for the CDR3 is TGTGCCAGCAGTGAAAAGGGACTCAGCAATCAGCTCCAGCATTTT.

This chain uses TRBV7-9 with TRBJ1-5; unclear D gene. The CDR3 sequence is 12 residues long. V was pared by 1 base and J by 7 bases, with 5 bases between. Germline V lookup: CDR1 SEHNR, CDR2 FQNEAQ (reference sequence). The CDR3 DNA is TGTGCCAGCAGCTTAGACAACCAGCCCCAGCATTTT. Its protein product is CASSLDNQPQHF.

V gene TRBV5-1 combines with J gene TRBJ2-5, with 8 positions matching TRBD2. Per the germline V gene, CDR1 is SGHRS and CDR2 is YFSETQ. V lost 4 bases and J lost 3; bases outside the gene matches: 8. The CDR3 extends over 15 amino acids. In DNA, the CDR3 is TGCGCCAGCAGCCTCCTCCCGCGGGGGGAAGAGACCCAGTACTTC. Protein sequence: CASSLLPRGEETQYF.

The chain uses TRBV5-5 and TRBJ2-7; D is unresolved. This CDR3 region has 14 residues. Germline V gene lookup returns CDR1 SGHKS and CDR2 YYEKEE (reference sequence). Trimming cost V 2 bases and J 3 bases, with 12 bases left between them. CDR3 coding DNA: TGTGCCAGCAGCTTTCCAGGATCGGACTACGAGCAGTACGTC. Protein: CASSFPGSDYEQYV.

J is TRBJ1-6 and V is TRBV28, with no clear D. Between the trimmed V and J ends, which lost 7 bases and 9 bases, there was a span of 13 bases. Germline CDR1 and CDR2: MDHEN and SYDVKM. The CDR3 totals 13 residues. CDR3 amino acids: CASTRKQGSPLHF. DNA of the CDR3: TGTGCCAGCACCCGCAAGCAAGGTTCACCCCTCCACTTT. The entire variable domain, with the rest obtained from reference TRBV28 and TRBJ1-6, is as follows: DVKVTQSSRYLVKRTGEKVFLECVQDMDHENMFWYRQDPGLGLRLIYFSYDVKMKEKGDIPEGYSVSREKKERFSLILESASTNQTSMYLCASTRKQGSPLHFGNGTRLTVT.

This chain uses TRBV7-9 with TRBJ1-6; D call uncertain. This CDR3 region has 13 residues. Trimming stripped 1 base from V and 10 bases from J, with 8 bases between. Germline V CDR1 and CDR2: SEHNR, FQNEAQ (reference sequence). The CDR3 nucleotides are TGTGCCAGCAGCTTAGGTCCGGAATCACCCCTCCACTTT. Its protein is CASSLGPESPLHF.

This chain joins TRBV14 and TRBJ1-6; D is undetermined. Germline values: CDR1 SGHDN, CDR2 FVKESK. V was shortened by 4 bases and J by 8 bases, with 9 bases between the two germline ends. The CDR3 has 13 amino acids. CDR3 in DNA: TGTGCCAGCAGCCTGCAGACCTATTCACCCCTCCACTTT. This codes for CASSLQTYSPLHF.